The entry below describes one T cell receptor (beta chain). Its antigen remains unidentified. A much more abundant neighbour one base away suggests this may be a read error. This entry comes from a study of tumor and adjacent non-tumor tissue in lung cancer (dated by TCRdb to the late 2010s). Broadly, across the study: Of the cohort, about 11 patients had adenocarcinoma, 2 had squamous cell carcinoma and 1 had small cell lung cancer. For each patient, one tumor sample and one normal lung sample were taken, giving about 29 paired specimens that underwent TCRbeta CDR3 sequencing. The 15 enrolled patients, of whom roughly 10 were men and 5 were women, were aged about 30 to 85 years and were diagnosed with TNM stage I to III disease. Sequencing generated a total of some 130 million productive TCRbeta reads, averaging roughly 4.2 million reads per sample. The study compared bulk TCRbeta repertoires from lung tumor tissue and matched distant non-tumor lung tissue of some 14 lung cancer patients.

What the study reported, not specific to this receptor: Peripheral blood was not sequenced, so blood TCRbeta repertoires in these lung cancer patients were not examined. The top 100 clones accounted for a significantly larger cumulative portion of the repertoire in normal lung than in tumor tissue. Only roughly 14 patients were in the cohort, and the authors stated that larger samples and more detailed clinical data are needed. TCR diversity (inverse Simpson) was significantly higher in tumor than in normal lung tissue (approximately 440 vs 150, P = 0.0075, Mann-Whitney U test). The sequencing platform is not named in the methods, and unique molecular identifiers are not mentioned. Younger patients had significantly higher TCR diversity, and higher tumor TCR diversity was associated with shorter overall and disease-free survival.

The CDR3 numbers 16 residues from cysteine through phenylalanine. Only the CDR3 DNA stays, 48 bases, in frame from base 1. For CDR1 and CDR2, the germline V gene lists MNHNS and SASEGT. Library preparation used multiplex PCR. Sequenced on an Illumina HiSeq 2500. Following protocols modified from ARM-PCR, the researchers constructed TCRbeta libraries through three rounds of nested PCR with primers (Table S4). Before sequencing, PCR products of 200-500 bp were cut from the gel and purified using the QIAquick gel extraction kit. Processing in the source paper ran as follows. Reads were cleaned using Trimmomatic, were merged into complete CDR3 sequences using FLASH, and were assigned to V(D)J germline segments using MiTCR. Clonal diversity was calculated as the inverse Simpson's index using VDJtools. In-frame sequences lacking a premature stop codon were counted as productive reads. Using fastp trimming at Q25 and MiXCR clonotype assembly, TCRdb reanalyzed the public sequencing data and kept in-frame beta chains. Entries that share a CDR3 protein sequence are merged under the most common genes and DNA. The V and J calls here are based on TCRdb, not the publication. This sample is represented by roughly 81,000 distinct CDR3 sequences; 61% of them were singletons. The leading ten clones occupy roughly 15% of the sample.

RNA was isolated from bulk, unsorted tissue, and RNA quality was assessed with a NanoDrop ND-1000 and an Agilent 2100. Newly diagnosed lung cancer patients without prior chemotherapy who had been admitted for thoracic surgery in China between August and November 2014 were enrolled as donors. Patients who had received previous radiotherapy or chemotherapy, or who had another concurrent cancer, were excluded from the study. Surgical tissue pieces of about 1-2.1 cm3 were preserved in RNAlater solution and were kept at -80 degrees C until use. Sequenced sample: lung tumor tissue. In this chain, TRBV6-1 is recombined with TRBJ2-2; 10 bases in the middle match TRBD2. This clonotype was sampled from a man between 65 and 85 years old with non-small cell lung cancer. CDR3 loop: CACSEGSGGPTGELFF. The sequenced DNA is TGTGCCTGCAGTGAAGGTAGCGGGGGGCCCACCGGGGAGCTGTTTTTT.